This T cell receptor (beta chain) was documented in a study of tumour-infiltrating T cells in Burkitt lymphoma. Study as a whole: Productive clonality predicted overall and progression-free survival.

The table came from immunoSEQ multiplex PCR; TCRdb's copy has only in-frame clones and leaves some out. Of approximately 14,000 clones listed, about 85% are singletons. Germline loops: CDR1 SEHNR, CDR2 FQNEAQ (reference sequence). V shed 5 bases, J shed 2 bases, and the junction held 6 bases outside the gene matches. This CDR3 is built from 16 residues. Sequencing used tumor tissue. The origin of this receptor is a human donor with diffuse large B-cell lymphoma. This chain joins TRBV7-9 and TRBJ1-1; 12 positions agree with TRBD1. The CDR3: CASSRLGQGANTEAFF. CDR3 bases: TGTGCCAGCAGCCGACTGGGACAGGGGGCCAACACTGAAGCTTTCTTT.